The rows below give T cell receptor beta chains drawn from one sample of a study of monozygotic twins with inflammatory bowel disease. TCRdb reprocessed the 5' RACE reads, with one entry per CDR3 protein and no DNA. Across under 350,000 distinct CDR3 sequences, the top ten clones capture roughly 5.8% of the sample. Material: blood. The receptors come from a human donor with ulcerative colitis or Crohn's disease, or a healthy co-twin of an affected twin (not recorded which). The CDR3 runs from the conserved cysteine through the conserved F or W. Each record gives: V gene, J gene, CDR3 length, CDR3 protein.

v_gene: TRBV2; j_gene: TRBJ2-7; len: 14; CDR3aa: CASSVISGGAEQYF
v_gene: TRBV29-1; j_gene: TRBJ2-1; len: 14; CDR3aa: CSVEMVISYNEQFF
v_gene: TRBV6-1; j_gene: TRBJ2-3; len: 15; CDR3aa: CASSRWTGSTDTQYF
v_gene: TRBV12-3/TRBV12-4; j_gene: TRBJ2-1; len: 16; CDR3aa: CASSRKAGTGPNEQFF
v_gene: TRBV2; j_gene: TRBJ2-7; len: 13; CDR3aa: CASSEAQQGEQYF
v_gene: TRBV5-1; j_gene: TRBJ2-3; len: 14; CDR3aa: CASSLRQNTDTQYF
v_gene: TRBV10-3; j_gene: TRBJ1-6; len: 15; CDR3aa: CAIAPTGIVNSPLHF
v_gene: TRBV7-8; j_gene: TRBJ1-1; len: 15; CDR3aa: CASSLARGATAEAFF
v_gene: TRBV5-1; j_gene: TRBJ2-3; len: 13; CDR3aa: CASSFGFTDTQYF
v_gene: TRBV5-1; j_gene: TRBJ2-5; len: 15; CDR3aa: CASGPGLGYQETQYF
v_gene: TRBV7-2; j_gene: TRBJ2-5; len: 13; CDR3aa: CASSQEYQETQYF
v_gene: TRBV7-2; j_gene: TRBJ1-5; len: 16; CDR3aa: CASSLPGTGSSQPQHF
v_gene: TRBV9; j_gene: TRBJ1-1; len: 16; CDR3aa: CASSAPRTGLRTEAFF
v_gene: TRBV20-1; j_gene: TRBJ2-5; len: 13; CDR3aa: CSAILKDAETQYF
v_gene: TRBV20-1; j_gene: TRBJ2-7; len: 12; CDR3aa: CTIAGRSYEQYF
v_gene: TRBV5-5; j_gene: TRBJ2-1; len: 15; CDR3aa: CASSFVAGSYNEQFF
v_gene: TRBV5-1; j_gene: TRBJ1-1; len: 12; CDR3aa: CASSLGKGEAFF
v_gene: TRBV27; j_gene: TRBJ2-7; len: 15; CDR3aa: CASSNVGTSQEVQYF
v_gene: TRBV20-1; j_gene: TRBJ2-3; len: 17; CDR3aa: CSALDRLAGGRTDTQYF
v_gene: TRBV6-2/TRBV6-3; j_gene: TRBJ1-5; len: 13; CDR3aa: CASSFYANQPQHF
v_gene: TRBV20-1; j_gene: TRBJ2-7; len: 13; CDR3aa: CSARDRNSYEQYF
v_gene: TRBV27; j_gene: TRBJ1-2; len: 14; CDR3aa: CASSWTGQTYGYTF
v_gene: TRBV20-1; j_gene: TRBJ2-5; len: 13; CDR3aa: CSADQDVQETQYF